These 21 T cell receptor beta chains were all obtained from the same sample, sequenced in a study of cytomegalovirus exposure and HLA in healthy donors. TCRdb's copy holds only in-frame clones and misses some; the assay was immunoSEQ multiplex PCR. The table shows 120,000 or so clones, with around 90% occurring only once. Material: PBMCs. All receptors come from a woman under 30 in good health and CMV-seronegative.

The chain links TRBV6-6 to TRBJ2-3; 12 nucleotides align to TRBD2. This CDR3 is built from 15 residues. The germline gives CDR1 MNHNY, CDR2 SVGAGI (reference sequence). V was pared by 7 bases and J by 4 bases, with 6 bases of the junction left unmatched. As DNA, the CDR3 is TGTGCCAGCACCGCCGGACTAGCGGGATCAGATACGCAGTATTTT. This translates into CASTAGLAGSDTQYF.

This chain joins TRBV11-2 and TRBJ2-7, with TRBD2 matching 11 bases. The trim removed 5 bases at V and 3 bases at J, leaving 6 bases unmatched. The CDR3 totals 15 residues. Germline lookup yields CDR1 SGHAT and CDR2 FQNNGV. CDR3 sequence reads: CASSDGTSGFYEQYF. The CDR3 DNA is TGTGCCAGCAGCGACGGGACTAGCGGCTTCTACGAGCAGTACTTC. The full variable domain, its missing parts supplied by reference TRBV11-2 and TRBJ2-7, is EAGVAQSPRYKIIEKRQSVAFWCNPISGHATLYWYQQILGQGPKLLIQFQNNGVVDDSQLPKDRFSAERLKGVDSTLKIQPAKLEDSAVYLCASSDGTSGFYEQYFGPGTRLTVT.

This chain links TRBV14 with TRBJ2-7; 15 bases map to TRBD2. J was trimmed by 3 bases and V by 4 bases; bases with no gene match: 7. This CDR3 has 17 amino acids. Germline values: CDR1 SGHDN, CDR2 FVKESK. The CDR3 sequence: CASSLRKGLAGGYEQYF. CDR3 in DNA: TGTGCCAGCAGCCTGAGGAAGGGACTAGCGGGAGGCTACGAGCAGTACTTC.

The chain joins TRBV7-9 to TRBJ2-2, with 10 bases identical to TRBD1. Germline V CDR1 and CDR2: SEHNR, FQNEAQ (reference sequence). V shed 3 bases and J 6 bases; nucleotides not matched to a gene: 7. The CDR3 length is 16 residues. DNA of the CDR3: TGTGCCAGCAGCTTGCAACGGGACAGGGGTCCCGGGGAGCTGTTTTTT. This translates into CASSLQRDRGPGELFF.

DNA of the CDR3: TGTGCCAGCAGCGGGAAGGCAGGGAATGGCTACACCTTC. This gives the protein CASSGKAGNGYTF. The V and J genes are TRBV7-9 and TRBJ1-2, with D possibly matching TRBD1 (5 bases). The CDR3 loop spans 13 amino acids. The V end lost 5 bases, the J end lost 6 bases, and 13 bases lay between the germline ends. Germline CDR1 and CDR2: SEHNR and FQNEAQ (reference sequence).

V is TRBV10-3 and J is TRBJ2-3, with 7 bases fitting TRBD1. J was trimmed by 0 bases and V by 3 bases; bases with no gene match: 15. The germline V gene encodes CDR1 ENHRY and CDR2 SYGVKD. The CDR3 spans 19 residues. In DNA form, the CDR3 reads TGTGCCATCAGTGAAAGGAGAGGGGGCAGCCCCTCTAGCACAGATACGCAGTATTTT. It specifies CAISERRGGSPSSTDTQYF.

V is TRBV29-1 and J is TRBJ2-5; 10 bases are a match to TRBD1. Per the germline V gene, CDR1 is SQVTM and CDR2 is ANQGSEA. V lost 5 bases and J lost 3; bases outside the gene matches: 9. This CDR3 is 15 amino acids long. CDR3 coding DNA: TGCAGCGTTCCCAGAGCCGGGACAGGGGAAGAGACCCAGTACTTC. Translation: CSVPRAGTGEETQYF.

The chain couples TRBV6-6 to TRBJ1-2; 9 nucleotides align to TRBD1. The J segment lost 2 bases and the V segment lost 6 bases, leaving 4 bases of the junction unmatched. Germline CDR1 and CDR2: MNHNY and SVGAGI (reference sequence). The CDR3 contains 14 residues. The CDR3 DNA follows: TGTGCCAGCAGCCCCGGACAGGGGAACTATGGCTACACCTTC. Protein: CASSPGQGNYGYTF.

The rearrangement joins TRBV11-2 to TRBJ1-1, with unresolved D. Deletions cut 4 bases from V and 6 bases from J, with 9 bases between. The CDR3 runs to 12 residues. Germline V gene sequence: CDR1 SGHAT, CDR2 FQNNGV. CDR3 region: CASSSYSPEAFF. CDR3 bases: TGTGCCAGCAGCTCCTACAGTCCTGAAGCTTTCTTT.

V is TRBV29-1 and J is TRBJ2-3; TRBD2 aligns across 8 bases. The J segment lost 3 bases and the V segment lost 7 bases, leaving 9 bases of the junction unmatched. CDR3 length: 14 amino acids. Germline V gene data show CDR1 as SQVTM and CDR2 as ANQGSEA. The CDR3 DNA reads TGCAGCGATGGAGCGGGAGTTCTGACAGATACGCAGTATTTT. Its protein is CSDGAGVLTDTQYF.

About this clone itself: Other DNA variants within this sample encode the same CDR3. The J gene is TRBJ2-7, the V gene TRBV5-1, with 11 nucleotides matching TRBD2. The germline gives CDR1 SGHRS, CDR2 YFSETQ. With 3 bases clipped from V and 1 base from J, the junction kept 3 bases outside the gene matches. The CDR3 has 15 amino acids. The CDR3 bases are TGCGCCAGCAGCTGGGGGACTAGCGGATCCTACGAGCAGTACTTC. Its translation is CASSWGTSGSYEQYF. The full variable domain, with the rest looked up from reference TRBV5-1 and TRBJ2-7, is KAGVTQTPRYLIKTRGQQVTLSCSPISGHRSVSWYQQTPGQGLQFLFEYFSETQRNKGNFPGRFSGRQFSNSRSEMNVSTLELGDSALYLCASSWGTSGSYEQYFGPGTRLTVT.

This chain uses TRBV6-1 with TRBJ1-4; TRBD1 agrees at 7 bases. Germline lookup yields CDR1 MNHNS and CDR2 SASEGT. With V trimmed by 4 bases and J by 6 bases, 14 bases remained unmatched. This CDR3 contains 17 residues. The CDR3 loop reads CASSVPRGQRIDEKLFF. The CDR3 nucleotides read TGTGCCAGCAGTGTCCCCCGGGGACAGCGAATCGATGAAAAACTGTTTTTT.

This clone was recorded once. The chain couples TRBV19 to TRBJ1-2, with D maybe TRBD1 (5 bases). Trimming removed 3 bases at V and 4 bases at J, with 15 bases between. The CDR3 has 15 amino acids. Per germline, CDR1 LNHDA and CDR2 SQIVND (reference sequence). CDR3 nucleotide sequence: TGTGCCAGTAGTATCGGTTGGGGCAGGGCCTATGGCTACACCTTC. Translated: CASSIGWGRAYGYTF.

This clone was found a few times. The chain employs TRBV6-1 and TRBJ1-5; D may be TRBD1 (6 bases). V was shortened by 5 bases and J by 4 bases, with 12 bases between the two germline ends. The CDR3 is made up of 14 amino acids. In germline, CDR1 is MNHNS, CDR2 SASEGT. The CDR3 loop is CASSQWTANQPQHF. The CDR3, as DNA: TGTGCCAGCAGTCAATGGACAGCAAATCAGCCCCAGCATTTT.

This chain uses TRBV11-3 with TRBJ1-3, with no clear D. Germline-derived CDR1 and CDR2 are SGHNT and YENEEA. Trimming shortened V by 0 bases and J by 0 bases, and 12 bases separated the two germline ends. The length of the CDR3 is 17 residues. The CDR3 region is CASSLDFTFSSGNTIYF. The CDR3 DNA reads TGTGCCAGCAGCTTAGATTTTACGTTCAGCTCTGGAAACACCATATATTTT.

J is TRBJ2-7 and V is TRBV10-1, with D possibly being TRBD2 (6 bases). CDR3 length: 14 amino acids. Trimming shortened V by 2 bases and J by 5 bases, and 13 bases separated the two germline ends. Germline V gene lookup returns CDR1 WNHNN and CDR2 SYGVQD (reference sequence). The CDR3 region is CASSELGRDDEQYF. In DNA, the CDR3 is TGCGCCAGCAGTGAGCTCGGGCGGGACGACGAGCAGTACTTC.

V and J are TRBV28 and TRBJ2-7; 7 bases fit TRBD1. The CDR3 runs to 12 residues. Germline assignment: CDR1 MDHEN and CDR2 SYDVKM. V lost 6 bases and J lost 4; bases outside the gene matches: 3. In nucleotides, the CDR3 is TGTGCCAGCAGAACAGGGGCATACGAGCAGTACTTC. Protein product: CASRTGAYEQYF.

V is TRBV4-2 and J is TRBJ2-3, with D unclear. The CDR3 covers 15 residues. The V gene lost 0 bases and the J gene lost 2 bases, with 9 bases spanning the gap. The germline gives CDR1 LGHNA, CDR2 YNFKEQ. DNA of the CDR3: TGTGCCAGCAGCCAAGATAGGCGGATCACAGATACGCAGTATTTT. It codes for CASSQDRRITDTQYF.

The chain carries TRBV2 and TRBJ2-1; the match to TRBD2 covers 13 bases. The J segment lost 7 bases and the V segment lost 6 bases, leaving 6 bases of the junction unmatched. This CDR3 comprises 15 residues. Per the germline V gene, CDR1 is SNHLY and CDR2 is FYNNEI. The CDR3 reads CASSQTSGRMNEQFF. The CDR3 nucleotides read TGTGCCAGCAGCCAGACTAGCGGGAGGATGAATGAGCAGTTCTTC.

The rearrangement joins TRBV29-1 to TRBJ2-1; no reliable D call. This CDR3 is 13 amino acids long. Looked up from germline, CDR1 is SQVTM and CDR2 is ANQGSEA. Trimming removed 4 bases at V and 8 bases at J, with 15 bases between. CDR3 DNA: TGCAGCGTTGCCAGTCCCCCAGTGGATGAGCAGTTCTTC. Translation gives CSVASPPVDEQFF.

The CDR3 bases are TGTGCCAGCAGCGACCGACACGGTCTCAATGGCTACACCTTC. This codes for CASSDRHGLNGYTF. This chain links TRBV7-2 with TRBJ1-2, with D hard to call. CDR3 length equals 14 residues. CDR1 SGHTA and CDR2 FQGNSA come from the germline V gene. The V gene lost 5 bases and the J gene lost 6 bases, with 16 bases spanning the gap.